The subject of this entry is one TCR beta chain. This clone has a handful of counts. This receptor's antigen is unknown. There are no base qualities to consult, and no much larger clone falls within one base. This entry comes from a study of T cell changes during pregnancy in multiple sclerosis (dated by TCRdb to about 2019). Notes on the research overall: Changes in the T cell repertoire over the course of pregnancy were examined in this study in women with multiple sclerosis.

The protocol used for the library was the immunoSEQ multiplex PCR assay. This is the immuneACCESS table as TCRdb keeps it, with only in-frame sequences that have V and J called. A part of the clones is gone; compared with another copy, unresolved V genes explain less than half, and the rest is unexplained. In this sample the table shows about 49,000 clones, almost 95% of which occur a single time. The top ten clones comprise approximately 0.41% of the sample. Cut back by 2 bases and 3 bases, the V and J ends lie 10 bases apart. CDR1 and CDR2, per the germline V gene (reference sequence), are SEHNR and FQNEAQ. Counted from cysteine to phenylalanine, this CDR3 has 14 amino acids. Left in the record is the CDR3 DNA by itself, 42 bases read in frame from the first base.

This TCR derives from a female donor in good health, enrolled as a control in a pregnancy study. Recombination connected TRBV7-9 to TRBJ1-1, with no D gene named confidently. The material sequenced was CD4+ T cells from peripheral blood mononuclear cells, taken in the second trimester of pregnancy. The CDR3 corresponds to CASSLMGRHTEAFF. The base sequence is TGTGCCAGCAGCTTAATGGGCAGGCACACTGAAGCTTTCTTT.